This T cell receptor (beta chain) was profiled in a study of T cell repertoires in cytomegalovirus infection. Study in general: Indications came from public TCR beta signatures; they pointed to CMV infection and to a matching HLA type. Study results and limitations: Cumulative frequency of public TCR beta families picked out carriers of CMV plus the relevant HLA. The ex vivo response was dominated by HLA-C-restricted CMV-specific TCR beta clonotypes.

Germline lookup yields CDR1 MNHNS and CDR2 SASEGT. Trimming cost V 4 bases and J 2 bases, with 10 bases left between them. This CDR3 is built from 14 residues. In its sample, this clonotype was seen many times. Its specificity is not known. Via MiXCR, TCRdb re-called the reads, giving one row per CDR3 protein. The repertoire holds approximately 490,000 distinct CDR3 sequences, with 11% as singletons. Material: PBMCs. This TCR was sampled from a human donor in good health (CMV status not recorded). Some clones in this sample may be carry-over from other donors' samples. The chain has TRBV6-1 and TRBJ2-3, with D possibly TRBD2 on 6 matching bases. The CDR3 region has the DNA TGTGCCAGCAGTGTCGGGGGAGTCACAGATACGCAGTATTTT. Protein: CASSVGGVTDTQYF.